The T cell receptor (beta chain) under discussion was sequenced for a study of graft-versus-host responses after intestinal transplantation. At the level of the study: Multivisceral, liver-intestinal, or isolated intestinal transplants were performed in recipients. Uniformly, recipients were administered anti-thymocyte globulin induction with subsequent tacrolimus and steroids for 3 to 4 years.

Trimming removed 5 bases at V and 0 bases at J, with 16 bases between. CDR1 PRHDT and CDR2 FYEKMQ come from the germline V gene (reference sequence). The CDR3 is 16 residues long. Using immunoSEQ multiplex PCR, the repertoire was profiled, and TCRdb retains in-frame clones only, with some absent. This table holds about 40,000 clones, about 90% found once. Findings and limits, study-wide: GvH clonotypes were identified within recipient marrow, with a subset emerging first in ileum or blood. Allografts of one patient group, those with graft-donor T cell macrochimerism, had high graft-versus-host to host-versus-graft clonal ratios.

This clone was seen only once. The target antigen is unknown. The chain has TRBV13 and TRBJ1-1; perhaps TRBD1 as D (5 bases). The sequencing here drew on PBMCs, taken roughly 300 days after intestinal transplant. This receptor was taken from a human patient who received an intestinal transplant, so some T cells may come from the graft donor. This CDR3 is CASSTMGENMNTEAFF. The CDR3 coding sequence is TGTGCCAGCAGCACAATGGGGGAAAATATGAACACTGAAGCTTTCTTT.